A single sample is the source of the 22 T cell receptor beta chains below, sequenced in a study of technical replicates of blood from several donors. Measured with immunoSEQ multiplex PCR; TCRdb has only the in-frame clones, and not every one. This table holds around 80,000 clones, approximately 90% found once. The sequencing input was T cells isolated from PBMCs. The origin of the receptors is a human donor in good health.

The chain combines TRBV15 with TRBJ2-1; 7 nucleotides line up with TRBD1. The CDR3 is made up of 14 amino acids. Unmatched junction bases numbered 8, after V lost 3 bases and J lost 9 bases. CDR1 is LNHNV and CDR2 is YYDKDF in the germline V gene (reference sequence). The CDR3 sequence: CATSSRRQGSEQFF. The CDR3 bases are TGTGCCACCAGCAGCCGCAGACAGGGATCTGAGCAGTTCTTC.

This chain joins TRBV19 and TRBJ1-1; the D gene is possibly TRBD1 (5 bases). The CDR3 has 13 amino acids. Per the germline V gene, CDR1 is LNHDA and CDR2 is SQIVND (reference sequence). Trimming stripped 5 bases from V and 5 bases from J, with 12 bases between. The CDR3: CASSFLGETEAFF. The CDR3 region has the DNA TGTGCCAGTAGTTTCTTAGGGGAAACTGAAGCTTTCTTT.

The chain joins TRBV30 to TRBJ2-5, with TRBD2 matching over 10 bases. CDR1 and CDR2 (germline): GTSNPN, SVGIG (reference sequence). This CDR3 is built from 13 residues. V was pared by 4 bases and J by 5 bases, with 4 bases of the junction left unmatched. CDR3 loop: CAWKREGRETQYF. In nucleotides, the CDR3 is TGTGCCTGGAAGCGGGAGGGCCGGGAGACCCAGTACTTC.

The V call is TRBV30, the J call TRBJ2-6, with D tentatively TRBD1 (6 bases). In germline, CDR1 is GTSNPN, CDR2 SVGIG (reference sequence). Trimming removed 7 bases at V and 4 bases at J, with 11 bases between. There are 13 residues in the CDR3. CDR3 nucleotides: TGTGCCTCGGACAGTTCAGGGGCCAACGTCCTGACTTTC. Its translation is CASDSSGANVLTF.

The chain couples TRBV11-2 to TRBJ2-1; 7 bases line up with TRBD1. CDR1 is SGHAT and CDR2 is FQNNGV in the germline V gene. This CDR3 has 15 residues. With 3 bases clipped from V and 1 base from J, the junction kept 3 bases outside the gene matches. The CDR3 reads CASSFGDRSYNEQFF. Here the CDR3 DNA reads TGTGCCAGCAGCTTTGGGGACAGATCCTACAATGAGCAGTTCTTC.

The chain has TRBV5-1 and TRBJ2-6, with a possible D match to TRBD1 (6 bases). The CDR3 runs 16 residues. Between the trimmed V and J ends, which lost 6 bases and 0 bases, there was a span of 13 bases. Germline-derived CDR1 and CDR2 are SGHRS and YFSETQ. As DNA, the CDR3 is TGCGCCAGCATTAGGACAGTCGGCTCTGGGGCCAACGTCCTGACTTTC. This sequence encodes CASIRTVGSGANVLTF.

CDR3 protein: CASSSGGFGGYEQYF. The CDR3 DNA follows: TGTGCCAGTTCCTCGGGGGGATTCGGGGGTTACGAGCAGTACTTC. The genes are TRBV6-6 and TRBJ2-7; 7 bases agree with TRBD2. CDR1 is MNHNY and CDR2 is SVGAGI in the germline V gene (reference sequence). V was pared by 9 bases and J by 4 bases, with 15 bases of the junction left unmatched. CDR3 length: 15 residues.

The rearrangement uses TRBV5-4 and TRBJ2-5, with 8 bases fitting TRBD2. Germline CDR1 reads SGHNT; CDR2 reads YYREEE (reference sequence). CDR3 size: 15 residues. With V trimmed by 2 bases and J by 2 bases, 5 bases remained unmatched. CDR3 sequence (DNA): TGTGCCAGCAGCTTCAGCGGGAGATCACAAGAGACCCAGTACTTC. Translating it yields CASSFSGRSQETQYF.

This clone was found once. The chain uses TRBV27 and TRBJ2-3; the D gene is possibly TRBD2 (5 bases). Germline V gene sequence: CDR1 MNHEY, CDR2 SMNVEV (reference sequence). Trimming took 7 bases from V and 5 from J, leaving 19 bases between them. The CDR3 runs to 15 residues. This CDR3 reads CASTGISAWGDTQYF. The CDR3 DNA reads TGTGCCAGCACCGGGATTAGCGCCTGGGGAGATACGCAGTATTTT.

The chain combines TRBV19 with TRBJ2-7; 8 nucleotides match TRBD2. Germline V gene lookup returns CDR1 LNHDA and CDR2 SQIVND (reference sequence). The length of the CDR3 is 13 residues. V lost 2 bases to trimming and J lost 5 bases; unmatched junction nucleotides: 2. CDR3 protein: CASSILSGNEQYF. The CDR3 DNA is TGTGCCAGTAGTATACTTAGCGGGAACGAGCAGTACTTC. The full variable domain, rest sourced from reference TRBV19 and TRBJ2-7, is DGGITQSPKYLFRKEGQNVTLSCEQNLNHDAMYWYRQDPGQGLRLIYYSQIVNDFQKGDIAEGYSVSREKKESFPLTVTSAQKNPTAFYLCASSILSGNEQYFGPGTRLTVT.

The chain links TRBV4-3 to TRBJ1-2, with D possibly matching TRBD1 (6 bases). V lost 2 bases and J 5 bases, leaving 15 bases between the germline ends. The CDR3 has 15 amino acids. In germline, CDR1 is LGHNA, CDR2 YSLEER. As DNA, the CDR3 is TGCGCCAGCAGCCAAATGGGGCAGGGGCGGTATGGCTACACCTTC. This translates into CASSQMGQGRYGYTF.

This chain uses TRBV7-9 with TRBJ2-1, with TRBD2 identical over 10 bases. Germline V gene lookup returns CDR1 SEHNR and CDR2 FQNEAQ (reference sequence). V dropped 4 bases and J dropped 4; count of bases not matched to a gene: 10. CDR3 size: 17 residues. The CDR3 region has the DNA TGTGCCAGCAGCTCCCTAGCGGGAGTGGGGTTTTACAATGAGCAGTTCTTC. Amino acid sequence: CASSSLAGVGFYNEQFF.

The CDR3 is CASSVLELWEQYF. The CDR3 DNA reads TGTGCCAGCAGTGTCCTGGAGTTGTGGGAGCAGTACTTC. This sequence joins TRBV6-1 and TRBJ2-7; no reliable D call. V was pared by 4 bases and J by 7 bases, with 14 bases between. Germline lookup yields CDR1 MNHNS and CDR2 SASEGT. The CDR3 is 13 amino acids.

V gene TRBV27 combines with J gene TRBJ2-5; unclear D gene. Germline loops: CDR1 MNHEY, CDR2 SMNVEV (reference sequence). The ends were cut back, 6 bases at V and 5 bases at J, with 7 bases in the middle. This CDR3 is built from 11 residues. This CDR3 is CASRQTETQYF. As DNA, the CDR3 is TGTGCCAGCAGACAGACGGAGACCCAGTACTTC.

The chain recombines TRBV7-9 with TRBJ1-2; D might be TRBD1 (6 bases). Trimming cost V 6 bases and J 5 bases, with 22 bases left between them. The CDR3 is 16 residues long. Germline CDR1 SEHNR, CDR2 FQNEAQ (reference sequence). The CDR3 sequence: CASSLPGGRNPYGYTF. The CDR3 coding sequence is TGTGCCAGCAGTTTACCGGGGGGCCGGAATCCTTATGGCTACACCTTC.

The CDR3 coding sequence is TGTGCCAGCTCACCCCTGACAGGGCAGGGCACTGAAGCTTTCTTT. This gives the protein CASSPLTGQGTEAFF. The genes are TRBV18 and TRBJ1-1; 7 nucleotides match TRBD1. Germline assignment: CDR1 KGHSH and CDR2 LQKENI. The CDR3 is made up of 15 amino acids. After removal of 3 bases from V and 4 bases from J, the junction contained 8 bases not matched to a gene.

DNA of the CDR3: TGTGCCAGCAGCCAAACTACGACAGTCGGGACCCAGTACTTC. Protein product: CASSQTTTVGTQYF. The J gene is TRBJ2-5, the V gene TRBV4-2, with D perhaps matching TRBD1 (5 bases). V dropped 2 bases and J dropped 7 bases, with 14 bases sitting between them. CDR3 size: 14 residues. The germline gives CDR1 LGHNA, CDR2 YNFKEQ.

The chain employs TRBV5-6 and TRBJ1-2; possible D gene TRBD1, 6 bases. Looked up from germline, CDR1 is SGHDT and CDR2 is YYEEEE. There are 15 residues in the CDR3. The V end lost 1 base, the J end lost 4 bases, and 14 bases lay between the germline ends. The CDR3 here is CASSLIQGVSYGYTF. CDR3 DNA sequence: TGTGCCAGCAGCTTGATACAGGGAGTTAGCTATGGCTACACCTTC.

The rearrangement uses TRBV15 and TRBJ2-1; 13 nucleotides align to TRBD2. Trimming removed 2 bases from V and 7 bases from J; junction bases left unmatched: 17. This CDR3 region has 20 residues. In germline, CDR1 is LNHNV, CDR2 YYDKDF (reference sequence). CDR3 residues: CATSRQGAAPGLAGLNEQFF. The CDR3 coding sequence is TGTGCCACCAGCAGACAGGGGGCGGCTCCGGGACTAGCGGGACTGAATGAGCAGTTCTTC.

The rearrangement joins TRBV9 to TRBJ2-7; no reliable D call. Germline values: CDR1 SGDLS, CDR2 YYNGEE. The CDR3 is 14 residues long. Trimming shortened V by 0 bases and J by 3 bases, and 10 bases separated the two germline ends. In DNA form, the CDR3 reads TGTGCCAGCAGCGTAGGCAATAGAGGCTACGAGCAGTACTTC. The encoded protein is CASSVGNRGYEQYF.

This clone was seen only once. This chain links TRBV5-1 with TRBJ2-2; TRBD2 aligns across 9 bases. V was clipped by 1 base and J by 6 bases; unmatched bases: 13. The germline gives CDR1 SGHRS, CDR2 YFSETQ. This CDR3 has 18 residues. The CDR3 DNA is TGCGCCAGCAGCTTGAGAGAGGCGCGGGAGGGGCGGTCCGGGGAGCTGTTTTTT. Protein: CASSLREAREGRSGELFF.

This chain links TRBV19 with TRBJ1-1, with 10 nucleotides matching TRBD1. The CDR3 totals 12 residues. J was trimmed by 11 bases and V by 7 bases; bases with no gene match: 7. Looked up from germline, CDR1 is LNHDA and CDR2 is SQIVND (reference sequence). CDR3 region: CASIDPGQGAFF. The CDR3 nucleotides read TGTGCCAGTATTGATCCGGGACAGGGGGCTTTCTTT.